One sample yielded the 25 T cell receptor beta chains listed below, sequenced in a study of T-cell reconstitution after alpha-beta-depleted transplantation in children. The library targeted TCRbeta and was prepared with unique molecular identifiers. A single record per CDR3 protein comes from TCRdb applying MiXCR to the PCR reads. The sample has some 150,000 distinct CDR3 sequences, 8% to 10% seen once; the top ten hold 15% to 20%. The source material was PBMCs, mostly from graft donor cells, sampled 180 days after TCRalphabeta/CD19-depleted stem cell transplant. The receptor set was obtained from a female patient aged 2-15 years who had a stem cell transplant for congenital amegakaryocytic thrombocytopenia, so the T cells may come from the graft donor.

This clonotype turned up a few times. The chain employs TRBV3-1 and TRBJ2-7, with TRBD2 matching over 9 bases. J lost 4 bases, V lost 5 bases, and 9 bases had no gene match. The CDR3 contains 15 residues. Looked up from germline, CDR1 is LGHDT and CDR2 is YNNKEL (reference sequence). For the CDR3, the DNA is TGTGCCAGCAGCGAAGGCGGGACTAGCCGGTACGAGCAGTACTTC. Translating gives CASSEGGTSRYEQYF.

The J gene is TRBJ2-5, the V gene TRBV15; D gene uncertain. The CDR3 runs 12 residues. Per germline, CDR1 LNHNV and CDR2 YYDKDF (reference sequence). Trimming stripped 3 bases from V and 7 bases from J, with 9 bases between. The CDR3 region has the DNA TGTGCCACCAGCAGCTCTATGGGGACCCAGTACTTC. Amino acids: CATSSSMGTQYF.

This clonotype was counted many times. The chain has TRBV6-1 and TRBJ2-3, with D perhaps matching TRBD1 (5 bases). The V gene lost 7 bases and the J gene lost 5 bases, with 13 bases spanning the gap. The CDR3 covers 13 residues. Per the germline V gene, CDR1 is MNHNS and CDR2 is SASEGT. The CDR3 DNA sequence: TGTGCCAGCACCTTGTGGGGCCAAGATACGCAGTATTTT. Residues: CASTLWGQDTQYF.

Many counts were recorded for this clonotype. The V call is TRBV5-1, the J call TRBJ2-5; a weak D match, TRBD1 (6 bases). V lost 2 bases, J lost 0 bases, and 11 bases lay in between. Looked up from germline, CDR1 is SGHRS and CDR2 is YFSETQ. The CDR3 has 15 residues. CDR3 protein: CASSFSDSYQETQYF. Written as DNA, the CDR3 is TGCGCCAGCAGCTTCTCGGACAGCTACCAAGAGACCCAGTACTTC.

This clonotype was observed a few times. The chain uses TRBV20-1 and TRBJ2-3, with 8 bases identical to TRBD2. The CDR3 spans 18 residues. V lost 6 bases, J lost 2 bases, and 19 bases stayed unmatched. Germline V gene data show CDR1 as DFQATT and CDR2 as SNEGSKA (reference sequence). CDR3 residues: CSAQTPLNLAGPTDTQYF. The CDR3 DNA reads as TGCAGTGCCCAGACCCCGCTCAATTTAGCGGGGCCCACAGATACGCAGTATTTT.

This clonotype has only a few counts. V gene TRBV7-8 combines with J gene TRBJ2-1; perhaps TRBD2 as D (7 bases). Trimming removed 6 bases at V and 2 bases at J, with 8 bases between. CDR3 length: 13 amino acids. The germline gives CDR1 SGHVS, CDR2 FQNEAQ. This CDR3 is CASRGGPYNEQFF. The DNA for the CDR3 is TGTGCCAGCAGGGGGGGGCCCTACAATGAGCAGTTCTTC.

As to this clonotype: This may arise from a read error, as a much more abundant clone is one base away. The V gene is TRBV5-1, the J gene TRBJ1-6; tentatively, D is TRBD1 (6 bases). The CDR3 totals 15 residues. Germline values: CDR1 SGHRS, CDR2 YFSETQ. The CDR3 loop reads CASGLPPGGRSPLHF. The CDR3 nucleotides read TGCGCCAGCGGCTTGCCCCCCGGGGGGCGGTCACCCCTCCACTTT. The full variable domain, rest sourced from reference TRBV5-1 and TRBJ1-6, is KAGVTQTPRYLIKTRGQQVTLSCSPISGHRSVSWYQQTPGQGLQFLFEYFSETQRNKGNFPGRFSGRQFSNSRSEMNVSTLELGDSALYLCASGLPPGGRSPLHFGNGTRLTVT.

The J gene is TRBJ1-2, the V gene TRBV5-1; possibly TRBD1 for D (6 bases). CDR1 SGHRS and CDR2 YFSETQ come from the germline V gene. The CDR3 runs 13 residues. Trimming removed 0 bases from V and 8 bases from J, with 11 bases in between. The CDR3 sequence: CASSLGQEYGYTF. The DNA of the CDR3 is TGCGCCAGCAGCTTGGGACAGGAGTACGGCTACACCTTC.

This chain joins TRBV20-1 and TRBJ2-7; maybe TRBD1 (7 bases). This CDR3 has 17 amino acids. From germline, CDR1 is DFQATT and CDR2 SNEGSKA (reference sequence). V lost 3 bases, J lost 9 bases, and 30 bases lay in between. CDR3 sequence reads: CSASPTSGTEKRVGQYF. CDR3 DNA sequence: TGCAGTGCTAGCCCCACTTCGGGGACAGAAAAGCGGGTGGGGCAGTACTTC.

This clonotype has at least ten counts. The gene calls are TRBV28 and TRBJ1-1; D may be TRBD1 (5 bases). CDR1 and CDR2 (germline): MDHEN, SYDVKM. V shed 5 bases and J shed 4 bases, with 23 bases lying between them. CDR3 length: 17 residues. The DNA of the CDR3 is TGTGCCAGCAGTCCCCCTCCTCCGGGGGATTTTAGCACTGAAGCTTTCTTT. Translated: CASSPPPPGDFSTEAFF.

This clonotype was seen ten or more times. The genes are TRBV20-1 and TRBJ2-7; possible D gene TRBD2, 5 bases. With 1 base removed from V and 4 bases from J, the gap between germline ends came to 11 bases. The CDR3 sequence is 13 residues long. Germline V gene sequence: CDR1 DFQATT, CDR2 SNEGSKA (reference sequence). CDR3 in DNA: TGCAGTGCTAGAGGACCAGGCGGGTACGAGCAGTACTTC. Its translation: CSARGPGGYEQYF.

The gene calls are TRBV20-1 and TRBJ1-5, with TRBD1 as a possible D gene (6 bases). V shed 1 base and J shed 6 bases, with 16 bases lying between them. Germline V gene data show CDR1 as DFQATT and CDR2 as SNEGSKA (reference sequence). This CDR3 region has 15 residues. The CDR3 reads CSARVMGALGQPQHF. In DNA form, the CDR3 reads TGCAGTGCTAGAGTTATGGGGGCGCTGGGTCAGCCCCAGCATTTT.

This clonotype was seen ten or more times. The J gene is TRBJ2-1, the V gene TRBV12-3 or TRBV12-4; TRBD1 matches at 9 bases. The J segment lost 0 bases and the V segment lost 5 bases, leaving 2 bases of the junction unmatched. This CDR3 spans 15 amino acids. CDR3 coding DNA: TGTGCCAGCAGTCGACAGGGGGGCTCCTACAATGAGCAGTTCTTC. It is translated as CASSRQGGSYNEQFF.

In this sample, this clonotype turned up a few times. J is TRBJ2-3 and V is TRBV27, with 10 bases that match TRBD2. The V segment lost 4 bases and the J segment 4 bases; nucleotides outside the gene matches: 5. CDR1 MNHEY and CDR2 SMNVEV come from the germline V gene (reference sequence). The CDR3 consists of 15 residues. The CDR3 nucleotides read TGTGCCAGCAGTTCGGGACTAGCGTGGGCAGATACGCAGTATTTT. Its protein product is CASSSGLAWADTQYF.

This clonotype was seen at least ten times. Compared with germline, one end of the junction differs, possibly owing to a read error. DNA of the CDR3: TGTGCCAGCAGCTTAGTCGGGGCAGCGACCTTT. Amino acid sequence: CASSLVGAATF. This rearrangement joins TRBV7-9 to TRBJ2-3; D tentatively reads TRBD1 or TRBD2 (5 bases each). CDR3 length: 11 residues. CDR1 and CDR2 (germline): SEHNR, FQNEAQ (reference sequence).

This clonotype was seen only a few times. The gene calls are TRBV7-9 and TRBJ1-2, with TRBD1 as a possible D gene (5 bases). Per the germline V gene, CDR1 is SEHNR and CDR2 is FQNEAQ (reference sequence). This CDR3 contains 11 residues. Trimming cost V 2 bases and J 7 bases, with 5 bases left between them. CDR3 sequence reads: CASSLQGGYTF. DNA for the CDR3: TGTGCCAGCAGCTTACAGGGTGGCTACACCTTC.

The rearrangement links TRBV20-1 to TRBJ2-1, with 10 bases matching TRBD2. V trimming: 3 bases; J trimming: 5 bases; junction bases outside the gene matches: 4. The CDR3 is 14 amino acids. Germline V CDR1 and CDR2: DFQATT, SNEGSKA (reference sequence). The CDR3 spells CSASPSGSNNEQFF. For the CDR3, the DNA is TGCAGTGCTAGTCCTAGCGGGAGTAACAATGAGCAGTTCTTC.

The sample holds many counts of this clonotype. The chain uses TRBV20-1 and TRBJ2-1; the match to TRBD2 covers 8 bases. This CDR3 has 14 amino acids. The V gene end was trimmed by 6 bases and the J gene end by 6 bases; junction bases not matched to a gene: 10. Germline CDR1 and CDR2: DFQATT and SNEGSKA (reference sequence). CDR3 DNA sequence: TGCAGTGCGGACAAGCGGGGGTGGGGCAATGAGCAGTTCTTC. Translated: CSADKRGWGNEQFF.

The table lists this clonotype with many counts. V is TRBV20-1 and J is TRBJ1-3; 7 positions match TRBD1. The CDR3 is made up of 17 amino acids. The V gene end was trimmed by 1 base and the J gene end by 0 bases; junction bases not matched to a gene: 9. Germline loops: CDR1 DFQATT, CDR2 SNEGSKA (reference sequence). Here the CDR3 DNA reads TGCAGTGCTAGAGCCGGGGACAGTTATTACTCTGGAAACACCATATATTTT. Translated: CSARAGDSYYSGNTIYF.

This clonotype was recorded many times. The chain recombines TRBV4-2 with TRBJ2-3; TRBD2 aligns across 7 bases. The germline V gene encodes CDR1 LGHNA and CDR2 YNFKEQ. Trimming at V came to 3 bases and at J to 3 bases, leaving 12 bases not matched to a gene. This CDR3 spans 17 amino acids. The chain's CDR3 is CASSQDEGASGTDTQYF. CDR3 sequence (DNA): TGTGCCAGCAGCCAGGATGAAGGGGCTAGCGGTACAGATACGCAGTATTTT.

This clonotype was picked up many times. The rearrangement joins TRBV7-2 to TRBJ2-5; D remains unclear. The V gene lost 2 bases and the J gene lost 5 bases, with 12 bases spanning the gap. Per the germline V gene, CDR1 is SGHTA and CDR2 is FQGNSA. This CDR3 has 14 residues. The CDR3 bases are TGTGCCAGCAGCTTAATCGTTGGGATTGAGACCCAGTACTTC. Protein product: CASSLIVGIETQYF.

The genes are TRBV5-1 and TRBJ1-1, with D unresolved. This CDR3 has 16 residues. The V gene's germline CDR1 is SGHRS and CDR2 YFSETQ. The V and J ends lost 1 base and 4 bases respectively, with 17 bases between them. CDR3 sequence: CASSLSFVRAGTEAFF. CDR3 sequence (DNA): TGCGCCAGCAGCTTGTCCTTCGTAAGAGCAGGCACTGAAGCTTTCTTT.

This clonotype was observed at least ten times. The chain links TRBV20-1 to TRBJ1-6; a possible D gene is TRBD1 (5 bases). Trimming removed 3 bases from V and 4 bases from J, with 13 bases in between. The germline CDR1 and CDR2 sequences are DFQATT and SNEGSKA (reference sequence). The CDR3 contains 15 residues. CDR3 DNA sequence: TGCAGTGCTAGTTTCCAGGGTGATTATAATTCACCCCTCCACTTT. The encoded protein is CSASFQGDYNSPLHF.

The CDR3 spells CASRRSLGTTEAFF. The CDR3 DNA sequence: TGTGCCAGCAGGCGGAGTTTGGGGACCACTGAAGCTTTCTTT. V and J are TRBV12-3 or TRBV12-4 and TRBJ1-1, with a possible D match to TRBD1 (5 bases). V was clipped by 6 bases and J by 4 bases, with 15 bases between them. This CDR3 contains 14 residues.

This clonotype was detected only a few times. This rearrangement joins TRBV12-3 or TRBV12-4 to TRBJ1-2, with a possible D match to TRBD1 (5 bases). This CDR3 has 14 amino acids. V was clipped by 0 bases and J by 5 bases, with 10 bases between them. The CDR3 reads CASSLAPGWYGYTF. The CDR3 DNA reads TGTGCCAGCAGTTTAGCGCCAGGGTGGTATGGCTACACCTTC.